This T cell receptor beta chain emerged from a study of T cells after yellow fever vaccination (dated by TCRdb to about 2019). A note on the overall study: The SMART-Seq v4 Ultra Low Input RNA kit was used to prepare libraries from fractions with low cell numbers. To follow T-cell clones before and after primary and booster YFV17D yellow fever vaccination, bulk TCR alpha and beta repertoires were sequenced over time. Two healthy male donors made up the cohort, one aged 18 to 30 years and the other aged 30 to 40 years. Bulk PBMC replicates and cell subsets were isolated from blood drawn at multiple timepoints before and after both primary and secondary immunization. General conclusions and limits of the study: Computational filtering was required because FACS-sorted repertoires could contain abundant contaminating clonotypes from the bulk population. The secondary T-cell response was found to be weaker but faster than the primary response, with a peak reached on day 5 rather than on day 15. A small share of clonotypes occurred in both CD4 and CD8 compartments, likely arising from convergent recombination. Most clones expanded after primary vaccination were re-detected after the booster (approximately 96% of CD4 and around 88% of CD8), suggesting broad memory maintenance. Because only a couple of donors were included in the study, the extent to which the findings can be generalized is limited.

TCR cDNA was synthesized by 5'RACE template switching, through which a universal primer site and unique molecular identifiers were introduced. Priming for cDNA synthesis came from both the TCR alpha and TCR beta constant segments. Library amplification involved two PCR steps, and the second step added sample barcodes and sequencing adapters. Libraries were sequenced on Illumina HiSeq 2500 (2x100 bp) or NovaSeq (2x150 bp). The paper's processing steps were these. Demultiplexing of reads and collapsing into UMI consensus sequences were performed with MIGEC, and V(D)J alignment was carried out with MiXCR. Vaccine-responding clonotypes were defined with edgeR using replicate PBMC samples, requiring FDR below 0.01 and a log2 fold change above 5 up to day 15. Each bulk clonotype received a CD4 or CD8 identity based on whether the sequenced CD4 or CD8 repertoire contained that clonotype at higher abundance. TCRdb applied fastp at Q25 and MiXCR to the public reads, then kept only in-frame beta chains. A single entry per CDR3 protein holds the most common genes and DNA from its merged rows. TCRdb's processing, not the authors' own work, is the source of the V and J calls. The sample includes more than 450,000 distinct CDR3 sequences, with 21% observed a single time. The ten largest clones represent approximately 15% of the sample.

Per the publication, the treatment or condition label means: live attenuated yellow fever vaccine strain. At each blood-draw timepoint, two biological replicates of bulk PBMCs were collected. PBMCs were isolated from peripheral blood using a standard Ficoll-Paque protocol. TriZol was used to extract RNA from bulk PBMCs, CD4 and CD8 fractions, and dextramer-positive and dextramer-negative fractions. CDR1 and CDR2, looked up from the germline V gene, are SGHDT and YYEEEE. The CDR3 holds 13 amino acids from the cysteine to the valine. Only the CDR3 part of the read is kept: 39 bases, read in frame from the first base. The junction carries 10 bases between V and J, which are trimmed by 0 bases and 6 bases respectively. In regard to this clonotype: Its antigen remains unidentified. Nothing much larger sits one base from this clone, and base qualities are not available.

The sequencing here drew on PBMCs, taken less than 25 days after the first yellow fever vaccination. The clonotype originates from a man aged 18 to 30 who received the YFV17D yellow fever vaccine. This sequence uses TRBV5-6 and TRBJ2-7; the D gene lacks a confident call. In nucleotide form, the sequence is TGTGCCAGCAGCTTGGGTTCTGCGTCCGAGCAGTACGTC. It specifies CASSLGSASEQYV.